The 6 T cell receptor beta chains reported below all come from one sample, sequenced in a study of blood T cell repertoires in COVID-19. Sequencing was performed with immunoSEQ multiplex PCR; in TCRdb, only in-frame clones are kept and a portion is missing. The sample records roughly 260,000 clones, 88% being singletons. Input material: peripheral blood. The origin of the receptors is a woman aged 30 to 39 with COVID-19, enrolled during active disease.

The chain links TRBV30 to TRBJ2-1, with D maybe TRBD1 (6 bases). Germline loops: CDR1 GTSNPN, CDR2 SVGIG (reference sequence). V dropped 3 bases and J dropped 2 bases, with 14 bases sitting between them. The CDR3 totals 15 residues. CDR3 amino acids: CAWRARDTPYNEQFF. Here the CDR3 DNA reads TGTGCCTGGAGGGCAAGGGACACACCCTACAATGAGCAGTTCTTC.

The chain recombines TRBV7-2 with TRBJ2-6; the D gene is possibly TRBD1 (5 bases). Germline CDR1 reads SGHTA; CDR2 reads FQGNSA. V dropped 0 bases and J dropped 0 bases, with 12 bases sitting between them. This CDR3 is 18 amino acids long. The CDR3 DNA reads TGTGCCAGCAGCTTAGCTGGACACTTAGACTCTGGGGCCAACGTCCTGACTTTC. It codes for CASSLAGHLDSGANVLTF. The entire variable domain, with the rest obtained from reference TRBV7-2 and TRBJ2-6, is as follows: GAGVSQSPSNKVTEKGKDVELRCDPISGHTALYWYRQSLGQGLEFLIYFQGNSAPDKSGLPSDRFSAERTGGSVSTLTIQRTQQEDSAVYLCASSLAGHLDSGANVLTFGAGSRLTVL.

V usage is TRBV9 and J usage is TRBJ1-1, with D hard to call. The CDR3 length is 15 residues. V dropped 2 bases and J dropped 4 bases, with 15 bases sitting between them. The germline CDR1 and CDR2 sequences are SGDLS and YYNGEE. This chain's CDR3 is CASSVTQEGGTEAFF. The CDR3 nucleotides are TGTGCCAGCAGCGTCACCCAGGAGGGCGGCACTGAAGCTTTCTTT.

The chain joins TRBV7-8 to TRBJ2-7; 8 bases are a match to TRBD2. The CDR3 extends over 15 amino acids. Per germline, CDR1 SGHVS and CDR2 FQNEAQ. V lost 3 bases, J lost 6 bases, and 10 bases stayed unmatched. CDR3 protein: CASSFRGGGPLEQYF. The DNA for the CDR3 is TGTGCCAGCAGCTTTCGGGGGGGAGGGCCTCTCGAGCAGTACTTC.

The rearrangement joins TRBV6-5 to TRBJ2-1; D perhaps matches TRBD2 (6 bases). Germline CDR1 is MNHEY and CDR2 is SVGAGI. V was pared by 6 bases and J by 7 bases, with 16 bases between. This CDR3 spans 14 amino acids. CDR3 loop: CASRESGTRNEQFF. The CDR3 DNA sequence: TGTGCCAGCAGAGAGTCCGGGACTCGGAATGAGCAGTTCTTC.

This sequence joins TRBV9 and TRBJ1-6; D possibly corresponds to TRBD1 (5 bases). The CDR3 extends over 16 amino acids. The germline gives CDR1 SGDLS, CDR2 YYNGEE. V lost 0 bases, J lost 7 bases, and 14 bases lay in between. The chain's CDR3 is CASSVGGGAVNSPLHF. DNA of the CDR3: TGTGCCAGCAGCGTAGGTGGAGGGGCAGTGAATTCACCCCTCCACTTT.